Below, 16 T cell receptor beta chains from the same sample are listed, as sequenced in a study of T cell clonality in common variable immunodeficiency. The study, taken as a whole, reports: Common variable immunodeficiency TCR beta sequences reportedly had fewer deletions and N-nucleotide insertions.

Some clones are missing from TCRdb's copy, which holds only in-frame ones; the method was immunoSEQ multiplex PCR. Recorded here are about 19,000 clones, none singletons. The antigens of these receptors remain unknown. Sequenced input: peripheral blood mononuclear cells. The receptor source for this set is a human donor with common variable immunodeficiency.

In this sample, this clone turned up a few times. The read gets to within 3 residues of the CDR3 end, and the germline J gene fills in the rest. V usage is TRBV18 and J usage is TRBJ2-7, with D possibly being TRBD1 (6 bases). Germline CDR1 KGHSH, CDR2 LQKENI. The CDR3 contains 13 residues. The V and J ends lost 3 bases and 5 bases respectively, with 11 bases between them. The CDR3 sequence is CASSPNRVDEQYF. The part of the CDR3 DNA that was read is TGTGCCAGCTCACCGAACAGGGTCGACGAG. The full variable domain, completed using reference TRBV18 and TRBJ2-7, is NAGVMQNPRHLVRRRGQEARLRCSPMKGHSHVYWYRQLPEEGLKFMVYLQKENIIDESGMPKERFSAEFPKEGPSILRIQQVVRGDSAAYFCASSPNRVDEQYFGPGTRLTVT.

Comment on this clone: The CDR3 end falls 3 residues outside the read, so it is completed with the germline J gene. This chain uses TRBV7-2 with TRBJ1-6, with TRBD1 as a possible D gene (6 bases). CDR3 size: 15 residues. CDR1 is SGHTA and CDR2 is FQGNSA in the germline V gene. Trimming left V 7 bases short and J 1 base short, with 11 bases between. The CDR3 reads CASNRVQSYNSPLHF. The covered CDR3 bases are TGTGCCAGCAACAGGGTACAATCCTATAATTCACCC.

Concerning this clone: Read sequence stops 3 residues before the CDR3 end, and the germline J gene provides the missing end. The chain uses TRBV7-6 and TRBJ1-6; D remains ambiguous. The V end was cut by 1 base, the J end by 7 bases, with 11 bases between. The length of the CDR3 is 15 residues. Germline-derived CDR1 and CDR2 are SGHVS and FNYEAQ. CDR3 residues: CASSLVRGSNSPLHF. The CDR3 DNA, read in part, is TGTGCCAGCAGCTTAGTCCGGGGATCAAATTCACCC.

This clone was detected a few times. The CDR3 is cut off 3 residues early in the read; its end comes from the germline J gene. The chain carries TRBV2 and TRBJ1-5; TRBD1 agrees at 11 bases. Germline values: CDR1 SNHLY, CDR2 FYNNEI. The CDR3 length is 14 residues. J gave up 5 bases and V 6 bases, and 3 bases lay outside the gene matches. The CDR3 sequence is CASRRDRGDQPQHF. Incomplete CDR3 DNA: TGTGCCAGCAGGAGGGACAGGGGGGATCAGCCC.

Only a few counts were recorded for this clone. Sequencing ends 3 residues short of the CDR3 end; the germline J gene provides the rest. Other DNA sequences of this sample code for an identical CDR3. The chain recombines TRBV7-8 with TRBJ2-7; D is undetermined. CDR1 and CDR2 from the germline V gene are SGHVS and FQNEAQ. V shed 1 base and J shed 4 bases, with 14 bases lying between them. The CDR3 extends over 15 amino acids. CDR3: CASSLDASAVYEQYF. Incomplete CDR3 DNA: TGTGCCAGCAGCTTAGATGCGAGCGCGGTATACGAG. The variable domain in full, with the rest retrieved from reference TRBV7-8 and TRBJ2-7, is GAGVSQSPRYKVAKRGQDVALRCDPISGHVSLFWYQQALGQGPEFLTYFQNEAQLDKSGLPSDRFFAERPEGSVSTLKIQRTQQEDSAVYLCASSLDASAVYEQYFGPGTRLTVT.

Comment on this clone: The read comes to an end 3 residues before the CDR3 does, leaving the germline J gene to fill in the end. The gene calls are TRBV13 and TRBJ1-3; D is unresolved. Trimming stripped 2 bases from V and 3 bases from J, with 8 bases between. The CDR3 sequence is 14 residues long. Germline values: CDR1 PRHDT, CDR2 FYEKMQ (reference sequence). This CDR3 reads CASSLYSDGNTIYF. The sequenced CDR3 bases are TGTGCCAGCAGCTTATATTCAGATGGAAACACC. Together with reference TRBV13 and TRBJ1-3, the CDR3 gives the full variable domain: AAGVIQSPRHLIKEKRETATLKCYPIPRHDTVYWYQQGPGQDPQFLISFYEKMQSDKGSIPDRFSAQQFSDYHSELNMSSLELGDSALYFCASSLYSDGNTIYFGEGSWLTVV.

Points on this clone: The read ends 3 residues early relative to the CDR3; the germline J gene fills the gap. The chain carries TRBV7-8 and TRBJ1-6; D perhaps matches TRBD1 (5 bases). This CDR3 spans 16 amino acids. Germline CDR1 reads SGHVS; CDR2 reads FQNEAQ. V was clipped by 3 bases and J by 7 bases, with 16 bases between them. CDR3 residues: CASSFYFIDRNSPLHF. The part of the CDR3 DNA that was read is TGTGCCAGCAGCTTCTATTTCATAGACAGAAATTCACCC. Variable domain in full (rest from reference TRBV7-8 and TRBJ1-6): GAGVSQSPRYKVAKRGQDVALRCDPISGHVSLFWYQQALGQGPEFLTYFQNEAQLDKSGLPSDRFFAERPEGSVSTLKIQRTQQEDSAVYLCASSFYFIDRNSPLHFGNGTRLTVT.

This clone appeared a few times. With the read ending 3 residues before the CDR3 end, the germline J gene is used to fill in that end. This chain uses TRBV30 with TRBJ1-2; D remains ambiguous. V was clipped by 1 base and J by 3 bases, with 9 bases between them. The CDR3 loop spans 13 amino acids. Germline loops: CDR1 GTSNPN, CDR2 SVGIG (reference sequence). The CDR3 spells CAWSGRVDYGYTF. CDR3 bases read: TGTGCCTGGAGTGGACGGGTGGACTATGGC.

Remarks on this clone: Read coverage stops 3 residues before the CDR3 terminus; the germline J gene supplies the remainder. The rearrangement links TRBV7-3 to TRBJ1-1; 7 bases match TRBD1. Germline V gene data show CDR1 as SGHTA and CDR2 as FQGTGA. There are 16 residues in the CDR3. Trimming at V came to 5 bases and at J to 1 base, leaving 10 bases not matched to a gene. The CDR3 reads CASSKTGTASNTEAFF. The covered CDR3 bases are TGTGCCAGCAGCAAAACAGGGACAGCCTCGAACACTGAA.

This clone has a handful of counts. The CDR3 is cut off 3 residues early in the read; its end comes from the germline J gene. V is TRBV7-3 and J is TRBJ1-2; weak D call: TRBD1 (5 bases). The V gene lost 3 bases and the J gene lost 7 bases, with 12 bases spanning the gap. The CDR3 has 13 residues. The germline V gene encodes CDR1 SGHTA and CDR2 FQGTGA. CDR3 DNA, as far as it was read: TGTGCCAGCAGCTTTGAGGGGTTGGGTGGC. Translating gives CASSFEGLGG. The whole CDR3 region reads CASSFEGLGGYTF.

There are a few counts of this clone. The CDR3 loop is CASSPGQGPDTQYF. The CDR3 DNA, read in part, is TGTGCCAGCAGCCCCGGACAGGGCCCAGATACG. This chain joins TRBV7-2 and TRBJ2-3, with 8 bases aligning to TRBD1. The DNA ends 3 residues before the CDR3 does, and the rest of the CDR3 is filled in from the germline J gene. V shed 5 bases and J 4 bases; nucleotides not matched to a gene: 5. Germline values: CDR1 SGHTA, CDR2 FQGNSA. The CDR3 is made up of 14 amino acids.

Relative to its sample, this clone is medium-sized. Read sequence stops 3 residues before the CDR3 end, and the germline J gene provides the missing end. The chain combines TRBV29-1 with TRBJ1-1; D ambiguous. The CDR3 loop spans 12 amino acids. The V gene lost 7 bases and the J gene lost 1 base, with 10 bases spanning the gap. The germline gives CDR1 SQVTM, CDR2 ANQGSEA. CDR3 loop: CSASVTNTEAFF. The sequenced CDR3 bases are TGCAGCGCTAGTGTTACGAACACTGAA.

This clone was picked up a small number of times. The read stops 3 residues short of the end of the CDR3; the missing end is completed from the germline J gene. The chain recombines TRBV7-9 with TRBJ1-1; the match to TRBD1 covers 7 bases. Germline lookup yields CDR1 SEHNR and CDR2 FQNEAQ (reference sequence). The CDR3 is made up of 14 amino acids. V was clipped by 5 bases and J by 5 bases; unmatched bases: 8. This CDR3 reads CASSPYRGETEAFF. CDR3 DNA, as far as it was read: TGTGCCAGCAGCCCATACAGGGGAGAGACTGAA.

In the case of this clone: The sample holds other DNA sequences that translate to the same CDR3. The CDR3 protein is CASSIGVNSGYGYTF. The DNA read from the CDR3 is TGTGCCAGTAGTATAGGAGTTAACTCTGGCTATGGC. The gene calls are TRBV19 and TRBJ1-2; no clear D gene. With the read ending 3 residues before the CDR3 end, the germline J gene is used to fill in that end. Trimming took 1 base from V and 4 from J, leaving 13 bases between them. This CDR3 contains 15 residues. From germline, CDR1 is LNHDA and CDR2 SQIVND (reference sequence).

This clone was found a few times. The CDR3 extends 3 residues past the end of the read, so its final part is completed from the germline J gene. This chain links TRBV18 with TRBJ2-5; 12 nucleotides match TRBD1. Germline V gives CDR1 KGHSH, CDR2 LQKENI. V was clipped by 4 bases and J by 5 bases; unmatched bases: 8. The length of the CDR3 is 16 residues. The sequenced part of the CDR3 DNA is TGTGCCAGCTCACAAGGGACAGGGGGCGCTTTGGAGACC. Its protein is CASSQGTGGALET. The CDR3 reads in full as CASSQGTGGALETQYF.

This clone came up a few times. The CDR3 end lies 3 residues beyond the end of the read and is filled in from the germline J gene. The rearrangement joins TRBV30 to TRBJ2-5; perhaps TRBD2 as D (6 bases). Trimming cost V 1 base and J 4 bases, with 13 bases left between them. The germline V gene encodes CDR1 GTSNPN and CDR2 SVGIG (reference sequence). CDR3 length: 14 residues. The part of the CDR3 DNA that was read is TGTGCCTGGAGTGCCTGGATGGAGGGAGAGACC. Protein: CAWSAWMEGET. The complete CDR3 sequence is CAWSAWMEGETQYF.